The 28 T cell receptor beta chains given below trace back to one sample, sequenced in a study of early T cells in non-severe SARS-CoV-2 infection. TCRdb itself ran the 5' RACE reads through MiXCR, one entry per CDR3 protein. The table has 55,000 to 70,000 distinct CDR3 sequences, less than 15% seen once; the top ten hold around 1.7%. Sequenced material: whole blood. The source is an adult who was a healthcare worker with PCR-confirmed SARS-CoV-2 infection or an uninfected control (not recorded which).

This clonotype was counted a few times. The J gene is TRBJ1-6, the V gene TRBV7-9; D unclear. Germline V gives CDR1 SEHNR, CDR2 FQNEAQ (reference sequence). Trimming cost V 1 base and J 7 bases, with 8 bases left between them. This CDR3 is built from 14 residues. The CDR3 loop is CASSLEPLNSPLHF. In DNA, the CDR3 is TGTGCCAGCAGCTTAGAACCATTGAATTCACCCCTCCACTTT.

On this clonotype itself: This may stem from a read error, because a much larger clone lies one nucleotide away. CDR3 sequence reads: CACSLGASLAKNIQYF. In DNA, the CDR3 is TGTGCCTGCAGCTTAGGGGCCAGTCTAGCCAAAAACATTCAGTACTTC. The chain carries TRBV7-2 and TRBJ2-4, with D tentatively TRBD1 (5 bases). The V gene's germline CDR1 is SGHTA and CDR2 FQGNSA. The CDR3 length is 16 residues.

The rearrangement links TRBV11-2 to TRBJ2-3; 9 bases map to TRBD1. Germline loops: CDR1 SGHAT, CDR2 FQNNGV. The CDR3 covers 14 residues. The J segment lost 3 bases and the V segment lost 3 bases, leaving 1 base of the junction unmatched. This CDR3 reads CASSLGTGTDTQYF. The CDR3 DNA reads TGTGCCAGCAGCTTGGGGACAGGGACAGATACGCAGTATTTT.

This chain links TRBV7-8 with TRBJ1-1, with unresolved D. The V end was cut by 3 bases, the J end by 0 bases, with 11 bases between. Germline values: CDR1 SGHVS, CDR2 FQNEAQ. CDR3 length: 15 amino acids. The CDR3 sequence: CASSLPSGMNTEAFF. CDR3 DNA sequence: TGTGCCAGCAGCTTGCCGTCAGGCATGAACACTGAAGCTTTCTTT. The full variable domain, in which reference TRBV7-8 and TRBJ1-1 provide the parts outside the CDR3, is GAGVSQSPRYKVAKRGQDVALRCDPISGHVSLFWYQQALGQGPEFLTYFQNEAQLDKSGLPSDRFFAERPEGSVSTLKIQRTQQEDSAVYLCASSLPSGMNTEAFFGQGTRLTVV.

This chain uses TRBV9 with TRBJ2-1; weak D call: TRBD2 (6 bases). CDR3 length equals 16 residues. V lost 3 bases to trimming and J lost 0 bases, with 13 bases between them. Germline CDR1 SGDLS, CDR2 YYNGEE. The CDR3 here is CASSARTNPSYNEQFF. The CDR3 DNA is TGTGCCAGCAGCGCAAGGACTAATCCCTCCTACAATGAGCAGTTCTTC.

This clonotype was seen only a few times. The chain links TRBV6-6 to TRBJ2-5, with D uncertain. Germline CDR1 reads MNHNY; CDR2 reads SVGAGI (reference sequence). This CDR3 comprises 13 residues. The V gene lost 5 bases and the J gene lost 1 base, with 8 bases spanning the gap. CDR3 sequence reads: CASSAYSQETQYF. The CDR3 DNA is TGTGCCAGCAGTGCTTACAGCCAAGAGACCCAGTACTTC.

This clonotype has a handful of counts. The rearrangement links TRBV30 to TRBJ2-5; 8 bases line up with TRBD1. J gave up 5 bases and V 7 bases, and 9 bases lay outside the gene matches. The CDR3 contains 13 residues. Germline CDR1 reads GTSNPN; CDR2 reads SVGIG (reference sequence). The CDR3 DNA follows: TGTGCCTTGCTACAGGGGGGTATTGAGACCCAGTACTTC. Protein: CALLQGGIETQYF.

This chain connects TRBV4-1 to TRBJ2-5, with a possible D match to TRBD2 (6 bases). The V end lost 1 base, the J end lost 5 bases, and 11 bases lay between the germline ends. The CDR3 totals 14 residues. The germline gives CDR1 MGHRA, CDR2 YSYEKL. The CDR3 DNA sequence: TGCGCCAGCAGCCAAGTTCGGGACTTGGAGACCCAGTACTTC. Residues: CASSQVRDLETQYF.

At least ten counts were recorded for this clonotype. The genes are TRBV7-2 and TRBJ2-1; TRBD2 aligns across 13 bases. The CDR3 sequence is 15 residues long. Germline trimming cut 5 bases from V and 8 bases from J; bases unmatched to any gene: 6. Germline loops: CDR1 SGHTA, CDR2 FQGNSA. CDR3 loop: CASSPGTSGADEQFF. The CDR3 coding sequence is TGTGCCAGCAGCCCGGGGACTAGCGGGGCGGATGAGCAGTTCTTC.

At least ten counts were recorded for this clonotype. This rearrangement joins TRBV6-2 or TRBV6-3 to TRBJ1-1; D not resolved. Deletions cut 1 base from V and 6 bases from J, with 6 bases between. This CDR3 comprises 12 residues. Looked up from germline, CDR1 is MNHEY and CDR2 is SVGEGT. The CDR3 sequence: CASSYYAAEAFF. The CDR3 region has the DNA TGTGCCAGCAGTTACTATGCGGCTGAAGCTTTCTTT.

This clonotype has a count of ten or more. The V call is TRBV11-2, the J call TRBJ1-1, with a possible D match to TRBD1 (5 bases). CDR3 length equals 14 residues. V was cut by 2 bases and J by 7 bases, with 14 bases left in between. CDR1 is SGHAT and CDR2 is FQNNGV in the germline V gene. This chain's CDR3 is CASSLTGFSLEAFF. The CDR3 DNA sequence: TGTGCCAGCAGCTTAACAGGTTTTTCGCTTGAAGCTTTCTTT.

This clonotype showed up many times. The J gene is TRBJ2-1, the V gene TRBV19, with 7 bases lining up with TRBD2. This CDR3 contains 14 residues. CDR1 and CDR2 (germline): LNHDA, SQIVND (reference sequence). V was clipped by 5 bases and J by 1 base; unmatched bases: 2. The CDR3 nucleotides are TGTGCCAGTAGTTTCGGGGGGTCCTACAATGAGCAGTTCTTC. It is translated as CASSFGGSYNEQFF.

In its sample, this clonotype was seen many times. V and J are TRBV11-2 and TRBJ1-1, with 9 bases lining up with TRBD1. Germline V CDR1 and CDR2: SGHAT, FQNNGV. The CDR3 consists of 16 residues. J gave up 3 bases and V 4 bases, and 9 bases lay outside the gene matches. The CDR3 sequence is CASSSGQGRGDTEAFF. The CDR3 coding sequence is TGTGCCAGCAGCTCCGGACAGGGGAGAGGGGACACTGAAGCTTTCTTT. The entire variable domain, with the rest obtained from reference TRBV11-2 and TRBJ1-1, is as follows: EAGVAQSPRYKIIEKRQSVAFWCNPISGHATLYWYQQILGQGPKLLIQFQNNGVVDDSQLPKDRFSAERLKGVDSTLKIQPAKLEDSAVYLCASSSGQGRGDTEAFFGQGTRLTVV.

This clonotype was detected a few times. The V and J genes are TRBV11-2 and TRBJ2-1; no definite D call. V dropped 2 bases and J dropped 8 bases, with 13 bases sitting between them. The CDR3 is 14 residues long. Germline V gene sequence: CDR1 SGHAT, CDR2 FQNNGV. CDR3 in amino acids: CASSLRRPLDEQFF. The CDR3 DNA sequence: TGTGCCAGCAGCTTACGGCGACCCCTGGATGAGCAGTTCTTC.

The table lists this clonotype with a few counts. This sequence joins TRBV3-1 and TRBJ2-1, with D tentatively TRBD2 (5 bases). V was clipped by 4 bases and J by 9 bases, with 7 bases between them. CDR1 and CDR2 from the germline V gene are LGHDT and YNNKEL (reference sequence). The CDR3 totals 11 residues. CDR3 protein: CASSRSGEQFF. The DNA of the CDR3 is TGTGCCAGCAGCCGGAGCGGTGAGCAGTTCTTC.

The gene calls are TRBV2 and TRBJ2-2; D not resolved. Between the trimmed V and J ends, which lost 4 bases and 5 bases, there was a span of 14 bases. The CDR3 covers 15 residues. CDR1 and CDR2 (germline): SNHLY, FYNNEI. CDR3 in DNA: TGTGCCAGCAGTGCCAGCGAGGTAACAACCGGGGAGCTGTTTTTT. This encodes CASSASEVTTGELFF. The whole variable domain, remainder taken from reference TRBV2 and TRBJ2-2, is EPEVTQTPSHQVTQMGQEVILRCVPISNHLYFYWYRQILGQKVEFLVSFYNNEISEKSEIFDDQFSVERPDGSNFTLKIRSTKLEDSAMYFCASSASEVTTGELFFGEGSRLTVL.

This clonotype was observed many times. The chain couples TRBV4-1 to TRBJ1-6; D remains unclear. The V gene lost 1 base and the J gene lost 6 bases, with 10 bases spanning the gap. In germline, CDR1 is MGHRA, CDR2 YSYEKL. CDR3 length: 15 residues. The CDR3 loop is CASSQVPTANSPLHF. As DNA, the CDR3 is TGCGCCAGCAGCCAAGTCCCAACAGCTAATTCACCCCTCCACTTT.

This chain links TRBV29-1 with TRBJ2-5; 8 bases are a match to TRBD2. V lost 5 bases to trimming and J lost 9 bases; unmatched junction nucleotides: 5. The germline V gene has CDR1 SQVTM and CDR2 ANQGSEA. This CDR3 has 11 amino acids. The CDR3 is CSVTYGRAQYF. CDR3 coding DNA: TGCAGCGTTACATACGGGAGGGCCCAGTACTTC.

The chain employs TRBV30 and TRBJ1-5; D is unclear. Germline V gives CDR1 GTSNPN, CDR2 SVGIG (reference sequence). The ends were cut back, 3 bases at V and 2 bases at J, with 11 bases in the middle. This CDR3 contains 14 residues. Here the CDR3 reads CAWSVGAGNQPQHF. CDR3 nucleotide sequence: TGTGCCTGGAGCGTTGGTGCAGGCAATCAGCCCCAGCATTTT.

This clonotype was seen many times. This rearrangement joins TRBV27 to TRBJ2-2; 7 nucleotides align to TRBD1. The CDR3 is 16 amino acids. Trimming removed 8 bases from V and 5 bases from J; junction bases left unmatched: 14. CDR1 and CDR2 from the germline V gene are MNHEY and SMNVEV (reference sequence). In nucleotides, the CDR3 is TGTGCCAGCCGCTTCCGAGGGGGCCTGACAACCGGGGAGCTGTTTTTT. Translation: CASRFRGGLTTGELFF.

This clonotype was seen many times. V gene TRBV3-1 combines with J gene TRBJ2-7; the D is unclear. Germline CDR1 is LGHDT and CDR2 is YNNKEL (reference sequence). The CDR3 totals 13 residues. With 4 bases removed from V and 7 bases from J, the gap between germline ends came to 14 bases. The CDR3: CASSLTASWEQYF. The CDR3 coding sequence is TGTGCCAGCAGCCTGACGGCCTCCTGGGAGCAGTACTTC.

This clonotype was detected only a few times. The V gene is TRBV7-2, the J gene TRBJ2-2; D is perhaps TRBD2 (5 bases). V was pared by 1 base and J by 6 bases, with 9 bases between. The CDR3 spans 14 residues. Germline loops: CDR1 SGHTA, CDR2 FQGNSA. The CDR3 sequence: CASSLGTRSGELFF. In DNA form, the CDR3 reads TGTGCCAGCAGCTTAGGTACTAGATCCGGGGAGCTGTTTTTT.

This clonotype was seen many times. V and J are TRBV20-1 and TRBJ2-5; D possibly corresponds to TRBD2 (5 bases). There are 13 residues in the CDR3. The ends were cut back, 3 bases at V and 5 bases at J, with 13 bases in the middle. Germline CDR1 and CDR2: DFQATT and SNEGSKA (reference sequence). CDR3 amino acids: CSASRRGLETQYF. Here the CDR3 DNA reads TGCAGTGCTAGCCGACGGGGATTGGAGACCCAGTACTTC.

This clonotype was recorded at least ten times. The rearrangement links TRBV6-5 to TRBJ1-2; TRBD1 might be the D (5 bases). Trimming pared 5 bases from V and 7 bases from J, leaving 14 bases between. CDR1 and CDR2 (germline): MNHEY, SVGAGI. The CDR3 is made up of 13 amino acids. CDR3 residues: CASSPQGSRGYTF. CDR3 DNA sequence: TGTGCCAGCAGTCCCCAGGGCTCCCGTGGCTACACCTTC.

This clonotype was found many times. V is TRBV2 and J is TRBJ2-1; 10 positions match TRBD2. The CDR3 covers 15 residues. Germline V gene lookup returns CDR1 SNHLY and CDR2 FYNNEI. Losses at the gene ends were 7 bases for V and 5 bases for J; bases not matched to a gene: 8. CDR3 sequence reads: CASTLRTSGNNEQFF. CDR3 bases: TGTGCCAGCACCCTAAGGACTAGCGGTAACAATGAGCAGTTCTTC.

Many counts were recorded for this clonotype. J is TRBJ2-1 and V is TRBV7-8, with TRBD2 matching 7 bases. The CDR3 covers 13 residues. The V segment lost 1 base and the J segment 15 bases; nucleotides outside the gene matches: 9. Per the germline V gene, CDR1 is SGHVS and CDR2 is FQNEAQ. The CDR3 nucleotides read TGTGCCAGCAGCTTAGAATTTGGGGGGGAATGGTTCTTC. This sequence encodes CASSLEFGGEWFF. The complete variable domain, with remaining parts taken from reference TRBV7-8 and TRBJ2-1, reads GAGVSQSPRYKVAKRGQDVALRCDPISGHVSLFWYQQALGQGPEFLTYFQNEAQLDKSGLPSDRFFAERPEGSVSTLKIQRTQQEDSAVYLCASSLEFGGEWFFGPGTRLTVL.

Ten or more counts support this clonotype. This chain links TRBV24-1 with TRBJ1-2; D is undetermined. The V and J ends lost 3 bases and 6 bases respectively, with 7 bases between them. CDR3 length equals 12 residues. The germline V gene has CDR1 KGHDR and CDR2 SFDVKD. This CDR3 is CATSDALDGYTF. The CDR3 nucleotides are TGTGCCACCAGTGATGCCTTGGATGGCTACACCTTC.

This clonotype was counted a few times. This chain uses TRBV5-1 with TRBJ2-7; 8 positions match TRBD1. This CDR3 region has 13 residues. The J segment lost 4 bases and the V segment lost 5 bases, leaving 5 bases of the junction unmatched. The germline V gene encodes CDR1 SGHRS and CDR2 YFSETQ. The CDR3 nucleotides read TGCGCCAGCAGTCAGGGGGCGTCTTACGAGCAGTACTTC. Translated, it gives CASSQGASYEQYF. Drawing the rest from reference TRBV5-1 and TRBJ2-7, the complete variable domain is KAGVTQTPRYLIKTRGQQVTLSCSPISGHRSVSWYQQTPGQGLQFLFEYFSETQRNKGNFPGRFSGRQFSNSRSEMNVSTLELGDSALYLCASSQGASYEQYFGPGTRLTVT.